These 24 T cell receptor beta chains came from one sample sequenced in a study of Graves' ophthalmopathy and Graves' hyperthyroidism. The study amplified TCR beta CDR3 regions using RNA transcripts. HTBI primers served in a first-round RT-PCR, which a second-round multiplex PCR followed. Using its own MiXCR run on the multiplex PCR reads, TCRdb lists one record per CDR3 protein. The table has about 740,000 distinct CDR3 sequences, around 40% seen once; the top ten hold about 40%. Sequenced input: peripheral blood. The origin of the receptors is an adult man with Graves' ophthalmopathy.

The sample holds a few counts of this clonotype. The CDR3 loop reads CASSQGRGTSSALYF. As DNA, the CDR3 is TGCGCCAGCAGCCAAGGGAGGGGCACTTCTTCCGCTCTATATTTT. The chain links TRBV4-3 to TRBJ1-3; D is possibly TRBD1 (5 bases). The V and J ends lost 1 base and 14 bases respectively, with 21 bases between them. Germline CDR1 LGHNA, CDR2 YSLEER. The length of the CDR3 is 15 residues.

The chain carries TRBV15 and TRBJ1-6; tentative D call: TRBD1 (5 bases). Germline V gives CDR1 LNHNV, CDR2 YYDKDF (reference sequence). With 0 bases removed from V and 7 bases from J, the gap between germline ends came to 10 bases. The CDR3 is made up of 15 amino acids. CDR3 DNA sequence: TGTGCCACCAGCAGAGATCGGGGCCAGAATTCACCCCTCCACTTT. Translating gives CATSRDRGQNSPLHF.

The chain recombines TRBV12-3 or TRBV12-4 with TRBJ2-5; 11 bases are shared with TRBD2. J gave up 2 bases and V 4 bases, and 15 bases lay outside the gene matches. This CDR3 has 19 residues. CDR3 coding DNA: TGTGCCAGCAGTTATAGCCCCCTATCTAGCGGGAGGCCACAAGAGACCCAGTACTTC. The encoded protein is CASSYSPLSSGRPQETQYF.

V is TRBV6-1 and J is TRBJ1-5; D gene unclear. Per the germline V gene, CDR1 is MNHNS and CDR2 is SASEGT. This CDR3 is 15 amino acids long. Trimming took off 3 bases at V and 3 bases at J, with 12 bases between the two ends. The CDR3 is CASSDGAANNQPQHF. CDR3 nucleotides: TGTGCCAGCAGTGATGGAGCCGCCAACAATCAGCCCCAGCATTTT.

This clonotype was seen a handful of times. The gene calls are TRBV7-2 and TRBJ2-7; the match to TRBD2 covers 12 bases. This CDR3 has 15 amino acids. Germline V gives CDR1 SGHTA, CDR2 FQGNSA. V was clipped by 4 bases and J by 5 bases; unmatched bases: 6. This CDR3 reads CASSSPGLAGNEQYF. The CDR3 coding sequence is TGTGCCAGCAGCTCTCCGGGACTAGCGGGCAACGAGCAGTACTTC.

CDR3 residues: CASSADSVTEAFF. The CDR3 coding sequence is TGTGCCAGCAGTGCGGACAGCGTCACTGAAGCTTTCTTT. The chain combines TRBV2 with TRBJ1-1, with D possibly TRBD1 on 6 matching bases. The germline V and J ends were trimmed by 4 bases and 4 bases, with 10 bases remaining between them. This CDR3 region has 13 residues. Germline CDR1 SNHLY, CDR2 FYNNEI.

This rearrangement joins TRBV14 to TRBJ2-5; TRBD1 matches 7 bases. Germline V lookup: CDR1 SGHDN, CDR2 FVKESK. V trimming: 8 bases; J trimming: 2 bases; junction bases outside the gene matches: 8. The CDR3 length is 14 residues. The CDR3 DNA reads as TGTGCCAGCTCGGGGACAGCCAATCAAGAGACCCAGTACTTC. Protein sequence: CASSGTANQETQYF. Full variable domain (missing parts from reference TRBV14 and TRBJ2-5): EAGVTQFPSHSVIEKGQTVTLRCDPISGHDNLYWYRRVMGKEIKFLLHFVKESKQDESGMPNNRFLAERTGGTYSTLKVQPAELEDSGVYFCASSGTANQETQYFGPGTRLLVL.

Details on this clonotype: A much larger clone differs from this one at a single base, so this may be a read error. The CDR3 nucleotides are TGTGCCAGCAGCCTCATGACCACCGGGGAGCTGTTTTTT. Amino acid sequence: CASSLMTTGELFF. V and J are TRBV14 and TRBJ2-2; D is uncertain. CDR1 is SGHDN and CDR2 is FVKESK in the germline V gene. CDR3 length: 13 amino acids. The ends were cut back, 4 bases at V and 4 bases at J, with 7 bases in the middle.

In this sample, this clonotype turned up many times. J is TRBJ1-4 and V is TRBV14; TRBD1 might be the D (5 bases). The CDR3 sequence is 15 residues long. V was trimmed by 0 bases and J by 8 bases, leaving 13 bases between them. CDR1 is SGHDN and CDR2 is FVKESK in the germline V gene. CDR3 bases: TGTGCCAGCAGCCAAGACGGCAGGTCAGGGGAAAAACTGTTTTTT. This encodes CASSQDGRSGEKLFF.

In its sample, this clonotype was seen many times. V usage is TRBV29-1 and J usage is TRBJ1-1, with 8 bases aligning to TRBD1. In germline, CDR1 is SQVTM, CDR2 ANQGSEA. The CDR3 covers 13 residues. Trimming took 5 bases from V and 0 from J; bases not matched to a gene: 2. CDR3 sequence: CSVRQGMNTEAFF. In DNA, the CDR3 is TGCAGCGTTCGACAGGGGATGAACACTGAAGCTTTCTTT.

The CDR3 DNA reads TGTGCCACCAGCACCCGGGAGGAGGTTTTCTTT. It yields the protein CATSTREEVFF. The chain combines TRBV15 with TRBJ1-1, with D unresolved. The CDR3 is made up of 11 amino acids. Germline CDR1 reads LNHNV; CDR2 reads YYDKDF (reference sequence). V gave up 4 bases and J gave up 13 bases, with 13 bases separating them.

This clonotype was observed a handful of times. V usage is TRBV25-1 and J usage is TRBJ2-5; possibly TRBD2 for D (6 bases). The CDR3 runs to 17 residues. Germline V CDR1 and CDR2: MGHDK, SYGVNS. V lost 6 bases, J lost 5 bases, and 25 bases lay in between. CDR3 region: CASSQPTGRGIRETQYF. CDR3 nucleotides: TGTGCCAGCAGCCAACCAACCGGCCGGGGGATTCGGGAGACCCAGTACTTC. Based on the CDR3 plus reference TRBV25-1 and TRBJ2-5, the full variable domain is EADIYQTPRYLVIGTGKKITLECSQTMGHDKMYWYQQDPGMELHLIHYSYGVNSTEKGDLSSESTVSRIRTEHFPLTLESARPSHTSQYLCASSQPTGRGIRETQYFGPGTRLLVL.

The gene calls are TRBV25-1 and TRBJ2-2, with D unresolved. V gave up 4 bases and J gave up 3 bases, with 15 bases separating them. Germline CDR1 MGHDK, CDR2 SYGVNS. The CDR3 spans 16 residues. The CDR3 DNA follows: TGTGCCAGCAGTGGGAGCAGCGCCGCGGACACCGGGGAGCTGTTTTTT. The encoded protein is CASSGSSAADTGELFF.

The chain uses TRBV25-1 and TRBJ1-6; D perhaps matches TRBD1 (5 bases). V was pared by 7 bases and J by 6 bases, with 10 bases between. Germline V gene sequence: CDR1 MGHDK, CDR2 SYGVNS. This CDR3 spans 13 amino acids. The CDR3 DNA sequence: TGTGCCAGCAAGCAGGACACTAATTCACCCCTCCACTTT. Amino acid sequence: CASKQDTNSPLHF.

This clonotype showed up just once. This rearrangement joins TRBV20-1 to TRBJ1-1; D gene uncertain. This CDR3 contains 14 residues. Germline CDR1 and CDR2: DFQATT and SNEGSKA (reference sequence). Deletions cut 1 base from V and 2 bases from J, with 11 bases between. CDR3 DNA sequence: TGCAGTGCTAGAGCAACCAAACCCAACACTGAAGCTTTCTTT. Amino acid sequence: CSARATKPNTEAFF.

With regard to this clonotype: Given a much more abundant clone one base away, this may be a read error. This chain links TRBV7-2 with TRBJ2-6; D is possibly TRBD1 or TRBD2 (5 bases each). The germline gives CDR1 SGHTA, CDR2 FQGNSA. This CDR3 contains 16 residues. The CDR3, as DNA: TGTGCCAGCAGCTTAGACCCTAGCTCTGGGGCCAACGCCCTGACTTTC. Translating gives CASSLDPSSGANALTF. The full variable domain, in which reference TRBV7-2 and TRBJ2-6 provide the parts outside the CDR3, is GAGVSQSPSNKVTEKGKDVELRCDPISGHTALYWYRQSLGQGLEFLIYFQGNSAPDKSGLPSDRFSAERTGGSVSTLTIQRTQQEDSAVYLCASSLDPSSGANALTFGAGSRLTVL.

Ten or more counts support this clonotype. The V gene is TRBV7-9, the J gene TRBJ1-1; possibly TRBD1 for D (5 bases). Trimming pared 4 bases from V and 1 base from J, leaving 10 bases between. The CDR3 has 14 amino acids. Germline lookup yields CDR1 SEHNR and CDR2 FQNEAQ (reference sequence). The CDR3 DNA reads as TGTGCCAGCAGCTCGGGGACGGCGAACACTGAAGCTTTCTTT. This sequence encodes CASSSGTANTEAFF.

Many counts were recorded for this clonotype. The chain couples TRBV10-3 to TRBJ1-6; 7 bases are a match to TRBD1. The CDR3 runs 15 residues. The V segment lost 3 bases and the J segment 11 bases; nucleotides outside the gene matches: 10. Germline lookup yields CDR1 ENHRY and CDR2 SYGVKD. CDR3 in amino acids: CAISEGQQGLTPLHF. CDR3 coding DNA: TGTGCCATCAGTGAAGGTCAACAGGGGTTGACACCCCTCCACTTT.

V is TRBV7-2 and J is TRBJ2-3; D remains unclear. Germline CDR1 and CDR2: SGHTA and FQGNSA. This CDR3 has 13 residues. Trimming removed 3 bases at V and 3 bases at J, with 7 bases between. The CDR3 DNA reads TGTGCCAGCAGCTTTTTCCATACAGATACGCAGTATTTT. Protein sequence: CASSFFHTDTQYF.

This clonotype was found many times. This chain joins TRBV2 and TRBJ1-2, with TRBD1 matching over 7 bases. Trimming took 5 bases from V and 4 from J; bases not matched to a gene: 4. Germline V gene lookup returns CDR1 SNHLY and CDR2 FYNNEI. This CDR3 is built from 13 residues. The CDR3 DNA follows: TGTGCCAGCAGTAGACAGGGACCCTATGGCTACACCTTC. Translation gives CASSRQGPYGYTF.

The J gene is TRBJ2-7, the V gene TRBV5-4, with 14 positions matching TRBD2. The CDR3 totals 15 residues. The germline V gene has CDR1 SGHNT and CDR2 YYREEE (reference sequence). With 4 bases clipped from V and 6 bases from J, the junction kept 6 bases outside the gene matches. CDR3 in amino acids: CASSTGTSGGFEQYF. The CDR3 coding sequence is TGTGCCAGCAGCACGGGGACTAGCGGGGGTTTCGAGCAGTACTTC.

The chain joins TRBV7-9 to TRBJ2-7; a weak D match, TRBD2 (7 bases). The CDR3 is made up of 14 amino acids. V was pared by 5 bases and J by 2 bases, with 13 bases between. Germline lookup yields CDR1 SEHNR and CDR2 FQNEAQ (reference sequence). The CDR3 DNA follows: TGTGCCAGCAGCCAAGGGGGGGGGGCCTACGAGCAGTACTTC. It codes for CASSQGGGAYEQYF.

The sample holds one count of this clonotype. Being one base from a much bigger clone, this may be a read error. This chain uses TRBV10-3 with TRBJ1-2; D not certain. The CDR3 runs to 13 residues. Germline V CDR1 and CDR2: ENHRY, SYGVKD. CDR3 in DNA: TGTGCCGTCAGGCCAGACTCTACCTATGGCTACACCTTC. It yields the protein CAVRPDSTYGYTF.

The chain links TRBV12-3 or TRBV12-4 to TRBJ2-7; 7 nucleotides match TRBD1. The CDR3 length is 14 residues. V trimming: 6 bases; J trimming: 6 bases; junction bases outside the gene matches: 11. The CDR3 DNA sequence: TGTGCCAGCAGATCCATAGACAGGGTGGGCGAGCAGTACTTC. Its protein product is CASRSIDRVGEQYF.